These 32 T cell receptor beta chains originate from one sample sequenced in a study of CD8 T cells in ankylosing spondylitis. Via MiXCR, TCRdb re-called the 5' RACE reads, giving one row per CDR3 protein. This table holds fewer than 150,000 distinct CDR3 sequences, around 7.9% found once. The sequencing sample was made of blood, either unsorted or a sorted T cell fraction (not recorded which). The receptors here all came from a female donor with ankylosing spondylitis or in good health (not recorded which).

In this sample, this clonotype turned up many times. The chain recombines TRBV28 with TRBJ2-1; a weak D match, TRBD1 (5 bases). Germline V gene lookup returns CDR1 MDHEN and CDR2 SYDVKM. The CDR3 covers 11 residues. The V and J ends lost 6 bases and 10 bases respectively, with 10 bases between them. The DNA for the CDR3 is TGTGCCAGCAGCTCAGGGTTCGAGCAGTTCTTC. This codes for CASSSGFEQFF.

This clonotype was observed many times. The chain joins TRBV20-1 to TRBJ2-7; D is ambiguous. Trimming took off 4 bases at V and 3 bases at J, with 13 bases between the two ends. The CDR3 is made up of 13 amino acids. CDR1 is DFQATT, CDR2 SNEGSKA, per germline (reference sequence). The DNA for the CDR3 is TGCAGTGCTATATCCCCCGGAAGCTACGAGCAGTACTTC. It is translated as CSAISPGSYEQYF.

Many counts were recorded for this clonotype. This chain links TRBV28 with TRBJ1-5; tentative D call: TRBD1 (6 bases). This CDR3 comprises 16 residues. Germline CDR1 is MDHEN and CDR2 is SYDVKM. Trimming removed 4 bases at V and 0 bases at J, with 13 bases between. CDR3: CASSYAGQISNQPQHF. The CDR3 DNA is TGTGCCAGCAGTTATGCGGGACAAATTAGCAATCAGCCCCAGCATTTT.

Many counts were recorded for this clonotype. This chain uses TRBV6-2 or TRBV6-3 with TRBJ2-5; no clear D. CDR1 and CDR2 (germline): MNHEY, SVGEGT. Trimming pared 4 bases from V and 0 bases from J, leaving 12 bases between. The CDR3 runs to 15 residues. Here the CDR3 DNA reads TGTGCCAGCAGTTCCGTCCTGGGTAACCAAGAGACCCAGTACTTC. Translation: CASSSVLGNQETQYF.

In its sample, this clonotype was seen a few times. This sequence joins TRBV5-1 and TRBJ2-5, with TRBD1 identical over 7 bases. The CDR3 loop spans 16 amino acids. The junction had 11 bases not matched to a gene; V was cut back by 4 bases and J by 2 bases. Germline V gene sequence: CDR1 SGHRS, CDR2 YFSETQ. The CDR3 DNA sequence: TGCGCCAGCAGCAGGGGGCCAGGGATACCGCAAGAGACCCAGTACTTC. Amino acid sequence: CASSRGPGIPQETQYF.

The table lists this clonotype with many counts. The V call is TRBV20-1, the J call TRBJ2-1; the D is unclear. V was trimmed by 5 bases and J by 0 bases, leaving 11 bases between them. In germline, CDR1 is DFQATT, CDR2 SNEGSKA (reference sequence). The CDR3 totals 14 residues. The CDR3 protein is CSAPDGFSYNEQFF. The CDR3 DNA is TGCAGTGCTCCTGATGGGTTCTCCTACAATGAGCAGTTCTTC.

The chain is built from TRBV20-1 and TRBJ2-3; TRBD2 matches 14 bases. Germline CDR1 reads DFQATT; CDR2 reads SNEGSKA (reference sequence). V lost 5 bases to trimming and J lost 4 bases; unmatched junction nucleotides: 11. CDR3 length equals 17 residues. CDR3 loop: CSAPETSGGAAADTQYF. CDR3 bases: TGCAGTGCTCCTGAGACTAGCGGGGGGGCAGCCGCAGATACGCAGTATTTT.

V is TRBV12-3 or TRBV12-4 and J is TRBJ1-2, with TRBD1 matching over 7 bases. The CDR3 runs to 16 residues. The ends lost 5 bases at V and 1 base at J; junction bases unmatched: 10. The CDR3 region is CASSTGTATINYGYTF. The CDR3 nucleotides are TGTGCCAGCAGTACCGGGACAGCGACCATTAACTATGGCTACACCTTC.

This clonotype was recorded many times. CDR3 in DNA: TGTGCCAGCAGTGAAGCTCGGGTCGGTACCGCAGATACGCAGTATTTT. It encodes CASSEARVGTADTQYF. The chain uses TRBV6-1 and TRBJ2-3; no reliable D call. V dropped 0 bases and J dropped 4 bases, with 14 bases sitting between them. The CDR3 length is 16 residues. Germline assignment: CDR1 MNHNS and CDR2 SASEGT.

This clonotype was seen many times. The gene calls are TRBV5-1 and TRBJ1-1; D is ambiguous. The V gene's germline CDR1 is SGHRS and CDR2 YFSETQ. The CDR3 totals 13 residues. Trimming stripped 0 bases from V and 0 bases from J, with 3 bases between. CDR3 sequence: CASSLGVNTEAFF. CDR3 sequence (DNA): TGCGCCAGCAGCTTGGGAGTGAACACTGAAGCTTTCTTT.

This chain uses TRBV2 with TRBJ2-5, with D hard to call. The germline V and J ends were trimmed by 1 base and 2 bases, with 8 bases remaining between them. The germline V gene encodes CDR1 SNHLY and CDR2 FYNNEI. The CDR3 is made up of 14 amino acids. The CDR3 is CASSEGGGQETQYF. In DNA, the CDR3 is TGTGCCAGCAGTGAAGGAGGCGGACAAGAGACCCAGTACTTC.

The table lists this clonotype with many counts. The chain has TRBV12-3 or TRBV12-4 and TRBJ2-3; the D gene could be TRBD1 or TRBD2 (6 bases each). The CDR3 has 15 residues. V was pared by 2 bases and J by 5 bases, with 14 bases between. The CDR3 region has the DNA TGTGCCAGCAGTTTAACCGGGGGCGAGGGAGATACGCAGTATTTT. This encodes CASSLTGGEGDTQYF.

The rearrangement links TRBV7-9 to TRBJ1-6; tentative D call: TRBD1 (6 bases). The CDR3 extends over 15 amino acids. Trimming left V 1 base short and J 7 bases short, with 11 bases between. Germline V lookup: CDR1 SEHNR, CDR2 FQNEAQ (reference sequence). The CDR3 DNA sequence: TGTGCCAGCAGCTTAGAGGGGGGTTGGAATTCACCCCTCCACTTT. Amino acid sequence: CASSLEGGWNSPLHF.

This chain uses TRBV30 with TRBJ2-1; TRBD2 matches 9 bases. Germline CDR1 and CDR2: GTSNPN and SVGIG (reference sequence). This CDR3 has 14 residues. V shed 2 bases and J 6 bases; nucleotides not matched to a gene: 5. The CDR3 loop reads CAWSLGGGANEQFF. The CDR3 coding sequence is TGTGCCTGGAGTCTAGGCGGGGGGGCCAATGAGCAGTTCTTC.

This clonotype was recorded many times. The genes are TRBV5-1 and TRBJ1-1, with D unclear. V lost 2 bases and J lost 2, with 10 bases in between. There are 14 residues in the CDR3. The germline CDR1 and CDR2 sequences are SGHRS and YFSETQ. CDR3: CASSFQWGNTEAFF. CDR3 in DNA: TGCGCCAGCAGCTTTCAATGGGGAAACACTGAAGCTTTCTTT.

This clonotype appeared many times. V and J are TRBV7-9 and TRBJ2-3, with D possibly being TRBD1 (5 bases). Germline-derived CDR1 and CDR2 are SEHNR and FQNEAQ (reference sequence). Trimming left V 3 bases short and J 5 bases short, with 12 bases between. This CDR3 has 14 amino acids. In DNA, the CDR3 is TGTGCCAGCAGCTTCGAGACAGTGAGAGATACGCAGTATTTT. Translation: CASSFETVRDTQYF.

A few counts support this clonotype. The gene calls are TRBV19 and TRBJ1-6, with a weak D call TRBD1 (5 bases). Germline V gives CDR1 LNHDA, CDR2 SQIVND (reference sequence). This CDR3 has 15 amino acids. V was pared by 6 bases and J by 8 bases, with 17 bases between. The CDR3 bases are TGTGCCAGTAGAGGGGACCCCCAAGGGCATTCACCCCTCCACTTT. Encoded protein: CASRGDPQGHSPLHF. The variable domain in full, with the rest retrieved from reference TRBV19 and TRBJ1-6, is DGGITQSPKYLFRKEGQNVTLSCEQNLNHDAMYWYRQDPGQGLRLIYYSQIVNDFQKGDIAEGYSVSREKKESFPLTVTSAQKNPTAFYLCASRGDPQGHSPLHFGNGTRLTVT.

This clonotype appeared many times. The V and J genes are TRBV11-1 and TRBJ2-1, with D uncertain. V lost 5 bases and J lost 3, with 17 bases in between. In germline, CDR1 is SGHAT, CDR2 FQDESV (reference sequence). There are 16 residues in the CDR3. The CDR3 DNA reads TGTGCCAGCAGCCGACCATCAACGCCGGGCTACAATGAGCAGTTCTTC. Amino acid sequence: CASSRPSTPGYNEQFF.

This clonotype was counted many times. The chain employs TRBV4-2 and TRBJ2-7, with a possible D match to TRBD2 (5 bases). The CDR3 length is 12 residues. CDR1 is LGHNA and CDR2 is YNFKEQ in the germline V gene. With 0 bases removed from V and 6 bases from J, the gap between germline ends came to 6 bases. Here the CDR3 DNA reads TGTGCCAGCAGCCAAGATAGCGTCGAGCAGTACTTC. This encodes CASSQDSVEQYF.

This clonotype showed up many times. J is TRBJ2-7 and V is TRBV20-1; a possible D gene is TRBD1 (5 bases). CDR3 size: 12 residues. Germline V lookup: CDR1 DFQATT, CDR2 SNEGSKA (reference sequence). Trimming removed 3 bases at V and 2 bases at J, with 8 bases between. CDR3 sequence: CSARDITYEQYF. CDR3 coding DNA: TGCAGTGCTAGGGACATTACCTACGAGCAGTACTTC.

This clonotype was counted many times. The CDR3 nucleotides read TGCAGTGCTCACCAGCAAGCGGGGGCATCCTACAATGAGCAGTTCTTC. The encoded protein is CSAHQQAGASYNEQFF. The chain employs TRBV20-1 and TRBJ2-1; 8 bases agree with TRBD2. With V trimmed by 5 bases and J by 1 base, 10 bases remained unmatched. CDR1 and CDR2 (germline): DFQATT, SNEGSKA (reference sequence). The CDR3 contains 16 residues.

There are many counts of this clonotype. The chain links TRBV29-1 to TRBJ2-1; tentative D call: TRBD2 (5 bases). Trimming shortened V by 6 bases and J by 4 bases, and 10 bases separated the two germline ends. From germline, CDR1 is SQVTM and CDR2 ANQGSEA. This CDR3 comprises 12 residues. The CDR3 nucleotides read TGCAGCGTGTACGGAGGATACAATGAGCAGTTCTTC. Translation gives CSVYGGYNEQFF.

This clonotype occurred many times. The chain is built from TRBV6-2 or TRBV6-3 and TRBJ2-7, with 12 nucleotides matching TRBD1. The length of the CDR3 is 15 residues. V dropped 6 bases and J dropped 2; count of bases not matched to a gene: 5. Germline loops: CDR1 MNHEY, CDR2 SVGEGT. CDR3 amino acids: CASRLGQGAPYEQYF. The CDR3 region has the DNA TGTGCCAGCAGACTGGGACAGGGGGCCCCCTACGAGCAGTACTTC.

This clonotype was detected many times. J is TRBJ1-1 and V is TRBV11-2, with no clear D. This CDR3 contains 16 residues. Between the trimmed V and J ends, which lost 4 bases and 1 base, there was a span of 16 bases. Germline values: CDR1 SGHAT, CDR2 FQNNGV. CDR3 coding DNA: TGTGCCAGCAGCTCCTTGTCCGTGGGAAAGAACACTGAAGCTTTCTTT. Translation gives CASSSLSVGKNTEAFF.

Only a few counts were recorded for this clonotype. The rearrangement uses TRBV5-1 and TRBJ1-1; D is possibly TRBD1 (6 bases). The germline V and J ends were trimmed by 0 bases and 2 bases, with 8 bases remaining between them. The CDR3 length is 14 residues. Per the germline V gene, CDR1 is SGHRS and CDR2 is YFSETQ. The CDR3 loop is CASSLEGGNTEAFF. In DNA form, the CDR3 reads TGCGCCAGCAGCTTGGAGGGGGGCAACACTGAAGCTTTCTTT.

A note on this clonotype: This could be a read error, since a much larger clone is one nucleotide away. The gene calls are TRBV28 and TRBJ2-7; a possible D gene is TRBD1 (6 bases). This CDR3 spans 12 amino acids. Trimming left V 4 bases short and J 9 bases short, with 13 bases between. The V gene's germline CDR1 is MDHEN and CDR2 SYDVKM. In DNA form, the CDR3 reads TGTGCCAGCAGTTCCTGGACAGCCGGGCAGTACTTC. Its translation is CASSSWTAGQYF.

This clonotype was recorded a few times. A much larger clonotype is one base distant, so this may be a read error. CDR3 sequence: CASSCETGSPYGYTF. CDR3 sequence (DNA): TGTGCCAGCAGTTGCGAGACAGGAAGTCCTTATGGCTACACCTTC. The chain links TRBV6-5 to TRBJ1-2, with D possibly being TRBD1 (6 bases). Germline loops: CDR1 MNHEY, CDR2 SVGAGI. V gave up 4 bases and J gave up 5 bases, with 17 bases separating them. The CDR3 contains 15 residues.

This clonotype was counted at least ten times. This chain connects TRBV6-1 to TRBJ2-5, with 7 bases identical to TRBD1. V lost 6 bases to trimming and J lost 5 bases; unmatched junction nucleotides: 12. Per the germline V gene, CDR1 is MNHNS and CDR2 is SASEGT. The CDR3 is made up of 15 amino acids. CDR3 sequence: CASRPFWTGGETQYF. In DNA form, the CDR3 reads TGTGCCAGCAGACCGTTCTGGACAGGCGGGGAGACCCAGTACTTC.

In this sample, this clonotype turned up many times. The chain is built from TRBV12-3 or TRBV12-4 and TRBJ2-2, with 10 bases lining up with TRBD1. The CDR3 covers 14 residues. V shed 4 bases and J 7 bases; nucleotides not matched to a gene: 3. The CDR3 coding sequence is TGTGCCAGCAGTTCGGGACAGGGGAACGGGGAGCTGTTTTTT. Amino acids: CASSSGQGNGELFF.

At least ten counts were recorded for this clonotype. The chain joins TRBV12-3 or TRBV12-4 to TRBJ2-1; a weak D match, TRBD1 (5 bases). This CDR3 region has 15 residues. V lost 3 bases to trimming and J lost 4 bases, with 13 bases between them. CDR3 amino acids: CASSFVSGPYNEQFF. As DNA, the CDR3 is TGTGCCAGCAGTTTCGTGTCAGGGCCTTACAATGAGCAGTTCTTC.

This clonotype was seen more than once but under ten times. The chain has TRBV23-1 and TRBJ1-4, with D perhaps TRBD1 (5 bases). TRBV23-1 is an ORF, with its function uncertain. Trimming removed 4 bases from V and 8 bases from J, with 17 bases in between. The CDR3 consists of 15 residues. DNA of the CDR3: TGCGCCAGCAGTCCCAAGGGGCAGGGTTGCGAAAAACTGTTTTTT. This gives the protein CASSPKGQGCEKLFF.

The genes are TRBV7-2 and TRBJ2-1, with 8 bases that match TRBD1. Germline V gene data show CDR1 as SGHTA and CDR2 as FQGNSA. This CDR3 region has 17 residues. V was pared by 1 base and J by 4 bases, with 9 bases of the junction left unmatched. The CDR3 is CASSLVLGRGRYNEQFF. The CDR3 nucleotides are TGTGCCAGCAGCTTAGTCTTGGGCAGGGGGCGATACAATGAGCAGTTCTTC.